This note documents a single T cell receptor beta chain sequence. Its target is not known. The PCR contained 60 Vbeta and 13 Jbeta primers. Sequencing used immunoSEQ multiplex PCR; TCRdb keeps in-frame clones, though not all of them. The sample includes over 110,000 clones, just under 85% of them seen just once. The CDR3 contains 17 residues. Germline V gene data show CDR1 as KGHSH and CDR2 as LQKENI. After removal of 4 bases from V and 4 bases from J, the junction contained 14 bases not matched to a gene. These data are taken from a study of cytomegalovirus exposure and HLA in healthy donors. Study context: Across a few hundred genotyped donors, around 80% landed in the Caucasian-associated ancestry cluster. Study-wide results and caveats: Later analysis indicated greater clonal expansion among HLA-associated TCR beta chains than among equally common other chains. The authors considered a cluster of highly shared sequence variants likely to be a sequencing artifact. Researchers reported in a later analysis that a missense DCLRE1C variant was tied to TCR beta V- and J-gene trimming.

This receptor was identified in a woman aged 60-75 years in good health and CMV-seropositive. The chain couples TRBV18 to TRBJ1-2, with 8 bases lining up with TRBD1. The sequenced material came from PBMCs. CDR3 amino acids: CASSRPGQAGGVYGYTF. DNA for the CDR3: TGTGCCAGCTCACGACCTGGCCAGGCAGGGGGCGTCTATGGCTACACCTTC.